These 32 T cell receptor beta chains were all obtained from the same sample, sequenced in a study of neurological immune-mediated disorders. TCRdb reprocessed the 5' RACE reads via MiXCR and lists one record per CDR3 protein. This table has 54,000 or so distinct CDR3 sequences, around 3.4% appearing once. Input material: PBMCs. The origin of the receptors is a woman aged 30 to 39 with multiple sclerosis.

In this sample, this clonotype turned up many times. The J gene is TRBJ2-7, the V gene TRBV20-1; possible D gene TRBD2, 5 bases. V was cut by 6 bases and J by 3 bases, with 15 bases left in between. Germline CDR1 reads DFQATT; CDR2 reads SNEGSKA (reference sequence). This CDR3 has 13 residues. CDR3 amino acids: CSATLLVSYEQYF. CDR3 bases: TGCAGTGCCACCTTACTAGTAAGCTACGAGCAGTACTTC.

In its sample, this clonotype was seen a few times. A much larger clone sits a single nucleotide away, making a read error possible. The CDR3 spells CSAPRMSTDTQYF. In nucleotides, the CDR3 is TGCAGTGCTCCCCGAATGAGCACAGATACGCAGTATTTT. This chain connects TRBV20-1 to TRBJ2-3; D uncertain. The CDR3 contains 13 residues. Germline CDR1 DFQATT, CDR2 SNEGSKA (reference sequence). V was cut by 5 bases and J by 0 bases, with 9 bases left in between.

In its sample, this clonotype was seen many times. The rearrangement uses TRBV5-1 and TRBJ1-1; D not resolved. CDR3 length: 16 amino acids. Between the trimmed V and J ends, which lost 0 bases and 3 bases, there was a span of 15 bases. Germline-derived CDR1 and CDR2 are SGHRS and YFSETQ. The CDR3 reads CASSLAFLAGYTEAFF. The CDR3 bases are TGCGCCAGCAGCTTGGCCTTTTTGGCAGGTTACACTGAAGCTTTCTTT. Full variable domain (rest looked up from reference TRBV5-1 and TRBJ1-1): KAGVTQTPRYLIKTRGQQVTLSCSPISGHRSVSWYQQTPGQGLQFLFEYFSETQRNKGNFPGRFSGRQFSNSRSEMNVSTLELGDSALYLCASSLAFLAGYTEAFFGQGTRLTVV.

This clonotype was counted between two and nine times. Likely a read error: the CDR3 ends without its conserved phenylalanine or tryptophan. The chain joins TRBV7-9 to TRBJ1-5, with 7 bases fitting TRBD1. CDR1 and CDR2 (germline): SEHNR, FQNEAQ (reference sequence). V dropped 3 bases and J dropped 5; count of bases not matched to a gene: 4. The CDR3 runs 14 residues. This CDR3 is CASSFGQVDQPQHC. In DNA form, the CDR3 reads TGTGCCAGCAGCTTCGGACAGGTCGATCAGCCCCAGCATTGT.

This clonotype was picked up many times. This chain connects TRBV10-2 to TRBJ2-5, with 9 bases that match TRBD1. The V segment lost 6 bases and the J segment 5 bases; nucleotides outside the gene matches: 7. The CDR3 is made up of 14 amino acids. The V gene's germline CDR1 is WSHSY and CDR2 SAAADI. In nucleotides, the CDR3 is TGCGCCAGCAGCACAGGGGGCCCAGGGGAGACCCAGTACTTC. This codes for CASSTGGPGETQYF.

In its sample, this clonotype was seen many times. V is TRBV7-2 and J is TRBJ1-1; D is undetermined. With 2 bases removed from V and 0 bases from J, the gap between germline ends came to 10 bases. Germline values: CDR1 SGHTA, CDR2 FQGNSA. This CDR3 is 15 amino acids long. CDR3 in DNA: TGTGCCAGCAGCTTATCCACCCACATGAACACTGAAGCTTTCTTT. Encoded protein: CASSLSTHMNTEAFF.

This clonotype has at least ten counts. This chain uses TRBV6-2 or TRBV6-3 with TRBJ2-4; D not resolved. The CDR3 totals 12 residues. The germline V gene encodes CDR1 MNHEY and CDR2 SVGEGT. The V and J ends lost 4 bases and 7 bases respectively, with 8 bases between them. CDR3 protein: CASSSSRNIQYF. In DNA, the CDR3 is TGTGCCAGCAGTTCTAGTAGGAACATTCAGTACTTC.

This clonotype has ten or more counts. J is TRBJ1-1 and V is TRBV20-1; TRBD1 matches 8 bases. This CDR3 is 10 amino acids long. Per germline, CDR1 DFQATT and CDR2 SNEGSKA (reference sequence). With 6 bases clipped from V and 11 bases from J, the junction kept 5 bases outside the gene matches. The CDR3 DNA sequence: TGCAGTGCCGGACAGGGTTCGGCTTTCTTT. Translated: CSAGQGSAFF.

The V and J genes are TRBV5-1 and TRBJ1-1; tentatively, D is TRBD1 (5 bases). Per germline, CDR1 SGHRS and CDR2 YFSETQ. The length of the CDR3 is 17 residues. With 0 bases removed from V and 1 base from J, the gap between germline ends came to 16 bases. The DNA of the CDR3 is TGCGCCAGCAGCTTGGAATCCCGGGACGGTCGGAACACTGAAGCTTTCTTT. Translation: CASSLESRDGRNTEAFF.

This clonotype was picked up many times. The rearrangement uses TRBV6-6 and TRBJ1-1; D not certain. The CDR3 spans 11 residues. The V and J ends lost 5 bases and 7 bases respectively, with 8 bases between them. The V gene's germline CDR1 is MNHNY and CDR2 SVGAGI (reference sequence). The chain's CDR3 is CASSPSYEAFF. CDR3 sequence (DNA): TGTGCCAGCAGTCCGAGTTATGAAGCTTTCTTT.

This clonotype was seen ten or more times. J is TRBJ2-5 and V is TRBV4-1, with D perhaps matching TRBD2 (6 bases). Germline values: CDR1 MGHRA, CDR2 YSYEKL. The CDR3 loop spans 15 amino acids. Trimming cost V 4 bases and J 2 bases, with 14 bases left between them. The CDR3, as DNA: TGCGCCAGCAGCCCACCGGGACTGGGACAAGAGACCCAGTACTTC. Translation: CASSPPGLGQETQYF.

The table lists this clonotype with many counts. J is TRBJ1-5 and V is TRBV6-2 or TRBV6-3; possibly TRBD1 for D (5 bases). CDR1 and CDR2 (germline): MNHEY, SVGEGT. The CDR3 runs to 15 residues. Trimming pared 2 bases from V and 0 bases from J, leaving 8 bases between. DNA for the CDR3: TGTGCCAGCAGTTACACAGGAAATAGCAATCAGCCCCAGCATTTT. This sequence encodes CASSYTGNSNQPQHF.

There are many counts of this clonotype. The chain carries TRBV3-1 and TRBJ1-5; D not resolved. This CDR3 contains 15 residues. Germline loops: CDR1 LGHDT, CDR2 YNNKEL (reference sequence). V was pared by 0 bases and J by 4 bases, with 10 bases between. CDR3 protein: CASSQDLEPNQPQHF. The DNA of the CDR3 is TGTGCCAGCAGCCAAGATCTAGAACCGAATCAGCCCCAGCATTTT. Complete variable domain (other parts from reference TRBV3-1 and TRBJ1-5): DTAVSQTPKYLVTQMGNDKSIKCEQNLGHDTMYWYKQDSKKFLKIMFSYNNKELIINETVPNRFSPKSPDKAHLNLHINSLELGDSAVYFCASSQDLEPNQPQHFGDGTRLSIL.

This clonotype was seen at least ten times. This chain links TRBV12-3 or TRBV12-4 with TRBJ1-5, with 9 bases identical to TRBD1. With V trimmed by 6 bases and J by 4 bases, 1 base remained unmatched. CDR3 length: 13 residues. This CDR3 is CASSDRGNQPQHF. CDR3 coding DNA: TGTGCCAGCAGCGACAGGGGGAATCAGCCCCAGCATTTT.

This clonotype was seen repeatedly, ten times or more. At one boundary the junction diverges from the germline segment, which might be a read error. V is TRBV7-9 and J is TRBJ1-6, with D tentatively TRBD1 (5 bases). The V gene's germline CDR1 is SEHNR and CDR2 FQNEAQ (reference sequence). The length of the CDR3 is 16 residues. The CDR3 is CASSSGAGTHRSPLNF. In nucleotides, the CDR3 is TGTGCCAGCAGCTCAGGCGCAGGGACTCATCGCTCACCCCTCAACTTT.

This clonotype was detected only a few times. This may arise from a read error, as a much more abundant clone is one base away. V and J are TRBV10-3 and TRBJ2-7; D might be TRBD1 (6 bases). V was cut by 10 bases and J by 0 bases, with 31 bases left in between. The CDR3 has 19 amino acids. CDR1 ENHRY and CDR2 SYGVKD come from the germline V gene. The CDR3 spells CATVDSTRVTDRNSYEQYF. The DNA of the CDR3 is TGTGCCACCGTCGACTCGACCCGGGTGACGGACAGAAACTCCTACGAGCAGTACTTC.

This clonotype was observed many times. The CDR3: CSASTSGRNEQYF. As DNA, the CDR3 is TGCAGTGCTTCGACTAGCGGGAGGAATGAGCAGTACTTC. The genes are TRBV20-1 and TRBJ2-7; 13 nucleotides line up with TRBD2. The CDR3 runs 13 residues. J lost 7 bases, V lost 5 bases, and 5 bases had no gene match. Germline CDR1 DFQATT, CDR2 SNEGSKA (reference sequence).

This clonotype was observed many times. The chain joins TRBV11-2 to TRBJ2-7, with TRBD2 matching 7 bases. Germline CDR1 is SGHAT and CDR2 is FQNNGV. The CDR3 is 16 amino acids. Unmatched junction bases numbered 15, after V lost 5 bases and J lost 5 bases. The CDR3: CASSQIRGRGLNEQYF. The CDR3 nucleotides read TGTGCCAGCAGCCAAATTCGAGGGAGGGGCTTGAACGAGCAGTACTTC. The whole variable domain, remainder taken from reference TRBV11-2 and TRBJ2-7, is EAGVAQSPRYKIIEKRQSVAFWCNPISGHATLYWYQQILGQGPKLLIQFQNNGVVDDSQLPKDRFSAERLKGVDSTLKIQPAKLEDSAVYLCASSQIRGRGLNEQYFGPGTRLTVT.

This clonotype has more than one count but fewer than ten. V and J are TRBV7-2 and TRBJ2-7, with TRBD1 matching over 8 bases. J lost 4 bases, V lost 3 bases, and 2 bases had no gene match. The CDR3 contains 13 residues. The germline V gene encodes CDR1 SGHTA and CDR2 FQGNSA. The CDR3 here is CASSFDRGYEQYF. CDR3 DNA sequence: TGTGCCAGCAGCTTCGACAGGGGATACGAGCAGTACTTC.

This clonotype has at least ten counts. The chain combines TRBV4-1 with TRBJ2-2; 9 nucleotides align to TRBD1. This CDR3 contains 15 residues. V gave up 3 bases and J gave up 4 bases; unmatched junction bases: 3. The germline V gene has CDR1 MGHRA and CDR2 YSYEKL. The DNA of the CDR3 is TGCGCCAGCAGCCAGAGGGACAGGGCCACCGGGGAGCTGTTTTTT. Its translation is CASSQRDRATGELFF.

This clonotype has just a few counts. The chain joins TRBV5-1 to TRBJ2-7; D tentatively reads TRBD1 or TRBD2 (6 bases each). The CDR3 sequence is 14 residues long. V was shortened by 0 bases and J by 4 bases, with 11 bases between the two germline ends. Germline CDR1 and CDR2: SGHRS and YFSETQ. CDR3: CASSLAGGSYEQYF. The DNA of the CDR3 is TGCGCCAGCAGCTTGGCCGGGGGCTCATACGAGCAGTACTTC.

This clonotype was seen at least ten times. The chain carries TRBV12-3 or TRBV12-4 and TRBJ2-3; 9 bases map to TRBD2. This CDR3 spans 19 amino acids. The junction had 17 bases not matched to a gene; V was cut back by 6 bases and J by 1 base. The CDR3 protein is CASSSRSSGARKGTDTQYF. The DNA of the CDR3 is TGTGCCAGCAGCTCTAGGTCTAGCGGGGCCCGGAAAGGCACAGATACGCAGTATTTT.

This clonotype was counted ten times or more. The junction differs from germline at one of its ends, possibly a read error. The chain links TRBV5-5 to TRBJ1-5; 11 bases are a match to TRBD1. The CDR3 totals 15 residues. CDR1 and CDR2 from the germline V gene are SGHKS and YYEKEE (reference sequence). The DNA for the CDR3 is TGTGCCAGCAGCTTCAGGACAGGGGGCATTCAGCCCCAGAATTTT. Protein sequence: CASSFRTGGIQPQNF.

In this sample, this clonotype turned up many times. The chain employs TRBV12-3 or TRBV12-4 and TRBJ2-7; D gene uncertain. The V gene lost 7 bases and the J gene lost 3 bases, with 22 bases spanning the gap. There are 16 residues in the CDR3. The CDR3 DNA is TGTGCCAGCACCACATTTCGCTCCTTTCAATACTACGAGCAGTACTTC. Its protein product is CASTTFRSFQYYEQYF.

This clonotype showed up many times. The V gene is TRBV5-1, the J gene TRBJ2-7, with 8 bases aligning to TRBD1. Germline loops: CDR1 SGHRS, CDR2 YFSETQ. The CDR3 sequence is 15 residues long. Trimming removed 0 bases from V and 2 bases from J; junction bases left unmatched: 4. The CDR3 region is CASSLGQGSPYEQYF. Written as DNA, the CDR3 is TGCGCCAGCAGCTTGGGACAGGGGAGCCCCTACGAGCAGTACTTC.

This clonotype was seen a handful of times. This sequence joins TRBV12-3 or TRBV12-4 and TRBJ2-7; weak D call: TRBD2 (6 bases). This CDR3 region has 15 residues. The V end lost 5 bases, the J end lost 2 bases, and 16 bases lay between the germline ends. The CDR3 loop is CASSPVGGTPYEQYF. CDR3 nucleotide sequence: TGTGCCAGCAGTCCCGTAGGAGGGACCCCCTACGAGCAGTACTTC.

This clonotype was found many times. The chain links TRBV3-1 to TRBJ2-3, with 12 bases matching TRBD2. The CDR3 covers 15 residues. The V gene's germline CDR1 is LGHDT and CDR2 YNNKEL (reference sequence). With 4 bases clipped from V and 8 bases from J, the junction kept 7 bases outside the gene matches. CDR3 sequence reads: CASSPQLAGGGTQYF. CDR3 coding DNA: TGTGCCAGCAGCCCGCAACTAGCGGGAGGAGGTACGCAGTATTTT.

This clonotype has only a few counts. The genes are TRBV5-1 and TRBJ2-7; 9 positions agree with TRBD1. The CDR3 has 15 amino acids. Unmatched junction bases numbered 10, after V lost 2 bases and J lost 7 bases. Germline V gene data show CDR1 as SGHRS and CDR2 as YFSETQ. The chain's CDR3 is CASSFGRTGVEEQYF. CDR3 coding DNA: TGCGCCAGCAGCTTCGGCCGGACAGGGGTGGAAGAGCAGTACTTC.

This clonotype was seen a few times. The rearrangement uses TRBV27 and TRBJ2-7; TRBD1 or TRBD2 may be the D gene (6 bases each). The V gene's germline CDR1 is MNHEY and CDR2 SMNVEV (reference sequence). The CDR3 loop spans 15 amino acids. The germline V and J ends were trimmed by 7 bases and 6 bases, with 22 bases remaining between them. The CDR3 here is CASTPTVGGPIEQYF. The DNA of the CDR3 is TGTGCCAGCACACCCACGGTAGGGGGGCCCATCGAGCAGTACTTC.

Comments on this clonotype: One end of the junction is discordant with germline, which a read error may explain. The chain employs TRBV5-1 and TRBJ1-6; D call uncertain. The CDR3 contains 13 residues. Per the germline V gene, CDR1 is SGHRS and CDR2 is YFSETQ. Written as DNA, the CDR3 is TGCGCCAGCAGCTTGGACTTTAATTCACCCCTCAACTTT. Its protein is CASSLDFNSPLNF.

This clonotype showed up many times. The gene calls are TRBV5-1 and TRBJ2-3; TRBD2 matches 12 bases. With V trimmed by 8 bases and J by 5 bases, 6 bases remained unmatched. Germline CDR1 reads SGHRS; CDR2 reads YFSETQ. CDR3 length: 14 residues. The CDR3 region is CASRLAGVVDTQYF. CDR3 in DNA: TGCGCCAGTCGACTAGCGGGAGTGGTAGATACGCAGTATTTT.

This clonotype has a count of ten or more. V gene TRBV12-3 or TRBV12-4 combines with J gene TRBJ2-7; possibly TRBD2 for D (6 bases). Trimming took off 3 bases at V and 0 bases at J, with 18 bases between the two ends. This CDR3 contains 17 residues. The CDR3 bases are TGTGCCAGCAGTTTTCGGGCTGGCGGGACTTACTCCTACGAGCAGTACTTC. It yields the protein CASSFRAGGTYSYEQYF.